What follows are 6 T cell receptor beta chains derived from one specimen sequenced in a study of Tregs in tolerant kidney transplant recipients. Repertoires were generated with immunoSEQ multiplex PCR, while TCRdb's copy carries only in-frame clones and drops some. Its clone listing holds 31,000 or so clones. This sample comprised CD8+ T cells from blood, obtained before the transplant. These receptor sequences come from a human donor who received a combined kidney and bone marrow transplant.

As for this clone: The CDR3 goes on 3 residues after the read ends, and that part is filled in from the germline J gene. The chain couples TRBV19 to TRBJ2-7, with 10 bases that match TRBD1. CDR1 and CDR2 from the germline V gene are LNHDA and SQIVND (reference sequence). With V trimmed by 3 bases and J by 3 bases, 5 bases remained unmatched. The CDR3 runs 15 residues. CDR3 region: CASSIPGQGFYEQYF. The CDR3 DNA, read in part, is TGTGCCAGTAGTATTCCGGGACAGGGGTTCTACGAG.

A remark on this clone: The read terminates 3 residues ahead of where the CDR3 ends, so the germline J gene completes it. The rearrangement uses TRBV20-1 and TRBJ2-3; D is possibly TRBD1 (5 bases). Germline-derived CDR1 and CDR2 are DFQATT and SNEGSKA (reference sequence). The CDR3 extends over 15 amino acids. The CDR3 DNA, read in part, is TGCAGTGCTAGAGACGACAGTGGGCTTCAAGAAGCG. Protein sequence: CSARDDSGLQEA. The entire CDR3 reads CSARDDSGLQEAQYF.

About this clone: The CDR3 end falls 3 residues outside the read, so it is completed with the germline J gene. The J gene is TRBJ2-3, the V gene TRBV19; the match to TRBD2 covers 14 bases. The J segment lost 4 bases and the V segment lost 6 bases, leaving 9 bases of the junction unmatched. The CDR3 has 17 amino acids. CDR1 and CDR2 from the germline V gene are LNHDA and SQIVND (reference sequence). The CDR3 region is CASSPRLAGGRADTQYF. CDR3 DNA, as far as it was read: TGTGCCAGTAGCCCTCGACTAGCGGGAGGGCGTGCAGATACG.

As concerns this clone: The read ends 3 residues shy of where the CDR3 ends; the end is completed using the germline J gene. V is TRBV28 and J is TRBJ2-3, with 9 bases aligning to TRBD1. This CDR3 contains 16 residues. Trimming at V came to 3 bases and at J to 2 bases, leaving 6 bases not matched to a gene. Germline V gene data show CDR1 as MDHEN and CDR2 as SYDVKM. The CDR3 region is CASSLWGQGATDTQYF. Incomplete CDR3 DNA: TGTGCCAGCAGTTTGTGGGGACAGGGAGCCACAGATACG.

Concerning this clone: The read stops 3 residues short of the end of the CDR3; the missing end is completed from the germline J gene. The V gene is TRBV19, the J gene TRBJ1-6; weak D call: TRBD1 (6 bases). Trimming stripped 6 bases from V and 6 bases from J, with 9 bases between. The length of the CDR3 is 13 residues. CDR1 is LNHDA, CDR2 SQIVND, per germline (reference sequence). CDR3 bases read: TGTGCCAGTAGGGACAGTTTTAATTCACCC. It is translated as CASRDSFNSP. The whole CDR3 region reads CASRDSFNSPLHF.

The sequenced CDR3 bases are TGCAGCGTTGAAAACAATGGC. This codes for CSVENNG. The entire CDR3 sequence reads CSVENNGYTF. The genes are TRBV29-1 and TRBJ1-2; D call uncertain. The read terminates 3 residues before the CDR3 end, so the remaining end is supplied by the germline J gene. Per germline, CDR1 SQVTM and CDR2 ANQGSEA. Trimming stripped 2 bases from V and 6 bases from J, with 4 bases between. This CDR3 spans 10 amino acids.